Shown below are 18 T cell receptor beta chains from a single sample sequenced in a study of GPR56 and killer-like receptors on CD4 memory cells. Five CD4+ populations, defined by killer cell lectin-like receptor and GPR56 markers, were sorted by FACS. TCRdb reworked the reads into one entry per CDR3 protein, no DNA. The repertoire table contains 3,200 or so distinct CDR3 sequences. The sequenced material came from memory CD4+ T cells from blood. The source is a human donor in good health.

Frequency places this clonotype as medium-sized. CDR3 protein: CASSYPSPGDSGGPMGDNEQFF. The rearrangement links TRBV6-2 or TRBV6-3 to TRBJ2-1; absent DNA, TCRdb's TRBD2 call cannot be checked. Germline V gene sequence: CDR1 MNHEY, CDR2 SVGEGT. The CDR3 covers 22 residues.

Measured by frequency, this clonotype is large. J is TRBJ2-2 and V is TRBV10-3; TCRdb's assignment of TRBD1 cannot be checked, as there is no DNA. Germline-derived CDR1 and CDR2 are ENHRY and SYGVKD. This CDR3 is 16 amino acids long. CDR3: CAISEGQDANTGELFF.

Considering frequency, this clonotype is large. V and J are TRBV27 and TRBJ2-2; as DNA is missing, the TRBD2 call by TCRdb cannot be tested. The length of the CDR3 is 12 residues. The germline CDR1 and CDR2 sequences are MNHEY and SMNVEV (reference sequence). CDR3 region: CASQEGPGELFF.

According to its frequency, this clonotype is medium-sized. This chain connects TRBV27 to TRBJ1-1. Germline assignment: CDR1 MNHEY and CDR2 SMNVEV (reference sequence). The CDR3 spans 14 residues. The CDR3 region is CASSSFGTVTEAFF.

This chain links TRBV6-5 with TRBJ1-4. From germline, CDR1 is MNHEY and CDR2 SVGAGI. CDR3 length equals 15 residues. The CDR3 loop is CASSYSRTGNEKLFF.

V is TRBV29-1 and J is TRBJ2-1; TCRdb gives TRBD2 as the D gene, but with no DNA this cannot be confirmed. The germline V gene encodes CDR1 SQVTM and CDR2 ANQGSEA. The CDR3 totals 13 residues. CDR3 region: CSGLAGPYNEQFF.

This chain joins TRBV9 and TRBJ2-3; TCRdb indicates TRBD1, and absent DNA this call remains unverified. Germline lookup yields CDR1 SGDLS and CDR2 YYNGEE. This CDR3 spans 15 amino acids. The CDR3 region is CASSVAGQKTDTQYF.

The CDR3 sequence: CASSASLGVLNTGELFF. The chain couples TRBV19 to TRBJ2-2; TCRdb returns TRBD1, unconfirmable since there is no DNA. This CDR3 contains 17 residues. CDR1 and CDR2 from the germline V gene are LNHDA and SQIVND (reference sequence). The full variable domain, with the rest looked up from reference TRBV19 and TRBJ2-2, is DGGITQSPKYLFRKEGQNVTLSCEQNLNHDAMYWYRQDPGQGLRLIYYSQIVNDFQKGDIAEGYSVSREKKESFPLTVTSAQKNPTAFYLCASSASLGVLNTGELFFGEGSRLTVL.

The chain uses TRBV29-1 and TRBJ2-4; the D call from TCRdb, TRBD2, cannot be confirmed without DNA. From germline, CDR1 is SQVTM and CDR2 ANQGSEA. There are 12 residues in the CDR3. This CDR3 is CSAGTSGGLQYF.

This chain links TRBV2 with TRBJ2-1; no DNA is available, so the TRBD2 call from TCRdb remains unchecked. The CDR3 covers 18 residues. The germline V gene has CDR1 SNHLY and CDR2 FYNNEI. This CDR3 is CASKGRVAAGGLINEQFF.

The chain recombines TRBV12-3 or TRBV12-4 with TRBJ2-5; TCRdb proposes TRBD1, but this gene call is untestable without DNA. The length of the CDR3 is 14 residues. The CDR3 here is CASSTGTPIGSQYF.

Measured by frequency, this clonotype is medium-sized. The CDR3 loop is CASSLAYGNEQFF. V and J are TRBV5-6 and TRBJ2-1. This CDR3 is built from 13 residues. From germline, CDR1 is SGHDT and CDR2 YYEEEE.

The chain joins TRBV6-1 to TRBJ2-1; with no DNA, the TCRdb D assignment of TRBD2 cannot be verified. The CDR3 totals 15 residues. Germline V lookup: CDR1 MNHNS, CDR2 SASEGT. The CDR3: CASRETSGGYNEQFF.

The gene calls are TRBV6-1 and TRBJ2-5; TCRdb names TRBD2, which stays unverified in the absence of DNA. CDR3 length equals 15 residues. CDR1 is MNHNS and CDR2 is SASEGT in the germline V gene. CDR3 residues: CASRETSGGQETQYF.

The rearrangement uses TRBV6-5 and TRBJ2-3; without DNA, the TCRdb call of TRBD2 cannot be checked. Germline V CDR1 and CDR2: MNHEY, SVGAGI. CDR3 length: 16 amino acids. CDR3 residues: CASRRTRAGGTDTQYF.

V and J are TRBV6-2 or TRBV6-3 and TRBJ2-7; without DNA, the TCRdb call of TRBD2 cannot be checked. CDR1 is MNHEY and CDR2 is SVGEGT in the germline V gene. The CDR3 extends over 15 amino acids. The CDR3 is CASSQGLAGEYEQYF.

Frequency places this clonotype as medium-sized. The V gene is TRBV5-4, the J gene TRBJ2-7; TCRdb gives TRBD1 as the D gene, but with no DNA this cannot be confirmed. Germline loops: CDR1 SGHNT, CDR2 YYREEE (reference sequence). The CDR3 contains 14 residues. The CDR3 is CASTSGTDHYEQYF.

V gene TRBV12-3 or TRBV12-4 combines with J gene TRBJ1-3. The CDR3 spans 17 residues. CDR3 sequence reads: CASSLRPGRVSGNTIYF.